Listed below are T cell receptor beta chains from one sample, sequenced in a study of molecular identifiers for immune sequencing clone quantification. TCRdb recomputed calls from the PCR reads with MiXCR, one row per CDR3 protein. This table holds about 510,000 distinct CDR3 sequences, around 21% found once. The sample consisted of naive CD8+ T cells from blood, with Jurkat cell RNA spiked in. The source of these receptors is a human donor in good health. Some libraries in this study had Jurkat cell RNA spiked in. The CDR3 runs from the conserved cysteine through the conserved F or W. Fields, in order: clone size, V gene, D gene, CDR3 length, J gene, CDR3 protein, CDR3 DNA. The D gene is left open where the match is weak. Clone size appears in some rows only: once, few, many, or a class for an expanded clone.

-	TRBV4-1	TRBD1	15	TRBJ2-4	CASSQDRQGGNTQYF	TGCGCCAGCAGCCAAGACAGACAGGGGGGAAACACTCAGTACTTC
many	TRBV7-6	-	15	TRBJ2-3	CASSLWAGSADTQYF	TGTGCCAGCAGCTTATGGGCAGGGTCGGCAGATACGCAGTATTTT
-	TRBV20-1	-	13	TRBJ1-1	CSAGPGLNTEAFF	TGCAGTGCTGGTCCAGGTCTGAACACTGAAGCTTTCTTT
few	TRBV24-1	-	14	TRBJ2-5	CATSDWTEAETQYF	TGTGCCACCAGTGATTGGACGGAGGCAGAGACCCAGTACTTC
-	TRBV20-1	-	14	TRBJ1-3	CSARVVGSGNTIYF	TGCAGTGCTAGAGTCGTAGGGTCCGGAAACACCATATATTTT
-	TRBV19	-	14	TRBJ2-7	CASSISSGPYEQYF	TGTGCCAGTAGTATATCTAGTGGGCCCTACGAGCAGTACTTC
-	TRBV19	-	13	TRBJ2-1	CATGLTSYNEQFF	TGTGCCACGGGACTGACCTCCTACAATGAGCAGTTCTTC
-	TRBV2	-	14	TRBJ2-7	CASSESPARGKQYF	TGTGCCAGCAGTGAAAGTCCCGCCCGAGGAAAGCAGTACTTC
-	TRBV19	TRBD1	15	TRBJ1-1	CASSKNRQGGTEAFF	TGTGCCAGTAGTAAAAACAGACAGGGGGGCACTGAAGCTTTCTTT
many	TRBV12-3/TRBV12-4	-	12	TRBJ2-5	CASSWGDETQYF	TGTGCCAGCAGCTGGGGGGATGAGACCCAGTACTTC
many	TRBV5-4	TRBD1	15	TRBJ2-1	CASSFEGQEGDEQFF	TGTGCCAGCAGCTTTGAGGGACAGGAAGGCGATGAGCAGTTCTTC
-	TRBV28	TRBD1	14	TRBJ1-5	CASSATGTWQPQHF	TGTGCCAGCAGTGCGACAGGGACTTGGCAGCCCCAGCATTTT
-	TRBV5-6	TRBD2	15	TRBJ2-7	CASSLAGGHLYEQYF	TGTGCCAGCAGCTTGGCGGGGGGTCACCTCTACGAGCAGTACTTC
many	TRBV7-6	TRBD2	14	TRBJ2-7	CASSYGLAGGEQYF	TGTGCCAGCAGCTACGGACTAGCGGGAGGGGAGCAGTACTTC
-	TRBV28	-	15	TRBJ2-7	CASSLPTRDPYEQYF	TGTGCCAGCAGTCTCCCGACCCGGGATCCCTACGAGCAGTACTTC
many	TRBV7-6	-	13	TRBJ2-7	CASSPSPEDEQYF	TGTGCCAGCAGCCCATCCCCCGAGGACGAGCAGTACTTC
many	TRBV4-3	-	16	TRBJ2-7	CASSQEIRGRSYEQYF	TGCGCCAGCAGCCAAGAAATCCGGGGACGCTCCTACGAGCAGTACTTC
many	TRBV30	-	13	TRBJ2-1	CAWSPFVVGEQFF	TGTGCCTGGAGTCCCTTTGTTGTCGGTGAGCAGTTCTTC
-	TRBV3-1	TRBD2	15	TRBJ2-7	CASSLGEREGLKQYF	TGTGCCAGCAGCCTAGGTGAGCGGGAGGGCCTCAAGCAGTACTTC
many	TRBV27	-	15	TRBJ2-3	CASTLSGPSTDTQYF	TGTGCCAGCACCTTATCTGGGCCTAGCACAGATACGCAGTATTTT
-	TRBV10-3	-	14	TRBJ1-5	CATSGTDSNQPQHF	TGTGCCACTTCAGGGACTGATAGCAATCAGCCCCAGCATTTT
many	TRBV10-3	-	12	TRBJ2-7	CAISESWGEQYF	TGTGCCATCAGTGAGTCTTGGGGAGAGCAGTACTTC
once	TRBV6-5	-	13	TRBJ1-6	CASSYSANPPLHF	TGTGCCAGCAGTTACTCGGCAAATCCACCCCTCCACTTT
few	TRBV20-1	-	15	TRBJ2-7	CSASPTDRTSYEQYF	TGCAGTGCTAGCCCCACAGACCGGACCTCCTACGAGCAGTACTTC
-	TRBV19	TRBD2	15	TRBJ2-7	CASSGGLAGAYEQYF	TGTGCCAGTAGTGGAGGACTAGCGGGAGCTTACGAGCAGTACTTC
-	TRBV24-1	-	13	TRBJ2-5	CATSDFGQETQYF	TGTGCCACCAGTGATTTCGGTCAAGAGACCCAGTACTTC
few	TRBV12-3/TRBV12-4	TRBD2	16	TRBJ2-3	CASQQKTGGSTDTQYF	TGTGCCAGTCAACAAAAGACGGGGGGAAGCACAGATACGCAGTATTTT
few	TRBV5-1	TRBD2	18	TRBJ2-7	CASSIGLAGEGGYYEQYF	TGCGCCAGCAGCATAGGACTAGCGGGAGAGGGGGGATACTACGAGCAGTACTTC
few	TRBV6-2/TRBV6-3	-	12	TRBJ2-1	CASSYRADEQFF	TGTGCCAGCAGTTACAGGGCTGATGAGCAGTTCTTC
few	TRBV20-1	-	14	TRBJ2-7	CSARPTEPSYEQYF	TGCAGTGCTAGACCGACCGAGCCCTCCTACGAGCAGTACTTC
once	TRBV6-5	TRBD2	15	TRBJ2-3	CASLADSYSTDTQYF	TGTGCCTCCCTAGCGGACTCTTATAGCACAGATACGCAGTATTTT
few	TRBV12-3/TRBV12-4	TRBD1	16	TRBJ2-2	CASSLAQGSFTGELFF	TGTGCCAGCAGTTTAGCACAGGGGAGTTTCACCGGGGAGCTGTTTTTT
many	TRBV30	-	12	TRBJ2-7	CAWSVRDYEQYF	TGTGCCTGGAGTGTCCGGGACTACGAGCAGTACTTC
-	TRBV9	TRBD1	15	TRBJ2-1	CASSTSGTGVNEQFF	TGTGCCAGCAGCACGTCCGGGACAGGGGTCAATGAGCAGTTCTTC
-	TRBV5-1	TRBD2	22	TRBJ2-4	CASSLREGRSSAGNLAKNIQYF	TGCGCCAGCAGCTTGAGGGAGGGTCGGTCGTCCGCGGGGAACCTAGCCAAAAACATTCAGTACTTC
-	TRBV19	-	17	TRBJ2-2	CASSSGTAHDGTGELFF	TGTGCCAGTAGTAGCGGGACAGCCCACGACGGGACCGGGGAGCTGTTTTTT
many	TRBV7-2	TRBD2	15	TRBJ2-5	CASSFSGGAVETQYF	TGTGCCAGCAGCTTTAGCGGGGGGGCCGTAGAGACCCAGTACTTC
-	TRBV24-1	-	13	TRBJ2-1	CATSSTSYNEQFF	TGTGCCACCAGCAGTACTAGCTACAATGAGCAGTTCTTC
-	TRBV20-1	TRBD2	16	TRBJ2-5	CSASLARLAGQETQYF	TGCAGTGCTAGTTTGGCCCGACTAGCGGGACAAGAGACCCAGTACTTC
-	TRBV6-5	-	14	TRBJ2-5	CASSYTVAEETQYF	TGTGCCAGCAGTTACACCGTAGCGGAAGAGACCCAGTACTTC
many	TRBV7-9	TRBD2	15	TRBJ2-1	CASSETSGFYNEQFF	TGTGCCAGCAGCGAGACTAGCGGGTTTTACAATGAGCAGTTCTTC
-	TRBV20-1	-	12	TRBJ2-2	CSAIVRNGELFF	TGCAGTGCCATAGTGAGGAACGGGGAGCTGTTTTTT
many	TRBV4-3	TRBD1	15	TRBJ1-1	CASSYWEGANTEAFF	TGCGCCAGCAGCTATTGGGAGGGGGCGAACACTGAAGCTTTCTTT
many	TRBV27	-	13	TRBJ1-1	CASSGTANTEAFF	TGTGCCAGCAGTGGGACTGCGAACACTGAAGCTTTCTTT
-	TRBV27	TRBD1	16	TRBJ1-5	CASRSTGGISNQPQHF	TGTGCCAGCCGGTCGACAGGGGGGATTAGCAATCAGCCCCAGCATTTT
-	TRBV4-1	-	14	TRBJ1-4	CASSQERTGEKLFF	TGCGCCAGCAGCCAAGAGCGGACTGGAGAAAAACTGTTTTTT
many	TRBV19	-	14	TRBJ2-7	CASTPSSTANEQYF	TGTGCCAGTACCCCGAGCTCGACAGCGAACGAGCAGTACTTC
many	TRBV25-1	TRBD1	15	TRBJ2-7	CASSASGQGVYEQYF	TGTGCCAGCAGTGCGTCAGGACAGGGGGTCTACGAGCAGTACTTC
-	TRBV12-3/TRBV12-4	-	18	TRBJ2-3	CASSFHLWDALLTDTQYF	TGTGCCAGCAGTTTCCATTTATGGGACGCTCTTCTCACAGATACGCAGTATTTT